What follows are 15 T cell receptor beta chains derived from one specimen sequenced in a study of memory CD4+ T cells and cytomegalovirus serostatus. Single viable CD3+CD4+CD8-CD45RO+ cells were sorted as the memory CD4+ T cells. Assay used: immunoSEQ multiplex PCR; TCRdb lists only in-frame clones, some missing. This table holds tens of thousands of clones, around 79% found once. The sample was memory CD4+ T cells from blood. Every receptor here comes from an adult in good health and CMV-seronegative.

This chain links TRBV27 with TRBJ2-7; no clear D gene. The germline gives CDR1 MNHEY, CDR2 SMNVEV (reference sequence). The CDR3 length is 8 residues. The ends were cut back, 11 bases at V and 1 base at J, with 0 bases in the middle. In DNA form, the CDR3 reads TGTGCCTCCTACGAGCAGTACTTC. Translating gives CASYEQYF.

The chain uses TRBV15 and TRBJ2-3, with D uncertain. Germline CDR1 and CDR2: LNHNV and YYDKDF (reference sequence). This CDR3 is 12 amino acids long. Trimming took off 2 bases at V and 6 bases at J, with 6 bases between the two ends. The CDR3 region is CATSRSADTQYF. The CDR3 region has the DNA TGTGCCACCAGCAGATCGGCGGATACGCAGTATTTT.

The chain links TRBV28 to TRBJ1-2, with 7 bases matching TRBD1. Germline values: CDR1 MDHEN, CDR2 SYDVKM. The V segment lost 4 bases and the J segment 3 bases; nucleotides outside the gene matches: 11. The CDR3 extends over 16 amino acids. The CDR3 loop is CASSWAGGRSDYGYTF. The CDR3 nucleotides are TGTGCCAGCAGTTGGGCAGGGGGGCGTTCGGACTATGGCTACACCTTC.

The V and J genes are TRBV19 and TRBJ1-4, with D tentatively TRBD1 (5 bases). CDR1 is LNHDA and CDR2 is SQIVND in the germline V gene (reference sequence). The CDR3 has 13 residues. The V end lost 3 bases, the J end lost 7 bases, and 9 bases lay between the germline ends. The chain's CDR3 is CASSMGQGEKLFF. For the CDR3, the DNA is TGTGCCAGTAGTATGGGGCAGGGTGAAAAACTGTTTTTT. Together with reference TRBV19 and TRBJ1-4, the CDR3 gives the full variable domain: DGGITQSPKYLFRKEGQNVTLSCEQNLNHDAMYWYRQDPGQGLRLIYYSQIVNDFQKGDIAEGYSVSREKKESFPLTVTSAQKNPTAFYLCASSMGQGEKLFFGSGTQLSVL.

This sequence joins TRBV28 and TRBJ2-7; 10 positions agree with TRBD1. J gave up 1 base and V 7 bases, and 7 bases lay outside the gene matches. The CDR3 sequence is 15 residues long. CDR1 MDHEN and CDR2 SYDVKM come from the germline V gene. CDR3 residues: CASMEDRGRSYEQYF. The CDR3 bases are TGTGCCAGCATGGAAGACAGGGGGCGTTCCTACGAGCAGTACTTC.

This sequence joins TRBV30 and TRBJ1-2; tentative D call: TRBD1 (6 bases). The germline V gene encodes CDR1 GTSNPN and CDR2 SVGIG (reference sequence). The germline V and J ends were trimmed by 0 bases and 4 bases, with 9 bases remaining between them. The CDR3 is made up of 13 amino acids. The CDR3 nucleotides read TGTGCCTGGAGTGTCGGACAGCGCTATGGCTACACCTTC. It encodes CAWSVGQRYGYTF.

Only a few counts were recorded for this clone. The chain joins TRBV5-4 to TRBJ2-1; 8 nucleotides match TRBD1. Germline lookup yields CDR1 SGHNT and CDR2 YYREEE (reference sequence). The CDR3 covers 15 residues. The V and J ends lost 4 bases and 6 bases, in that order; junction bases with no gene match: 9. The chain's CDR3 is CASSGKDRDGNEQFF. CDR3 bases: TGTGCCAGCAGCGGCAAGGACAGGGACGGCAATGAGCAGTTCTTC.

The table lists this clone with a count of one. This chain connects TRBV18 to TRBJ2-5; D remains unclear. V lost 2 bases and J 5 bases, leaving 9 bases between the germline ends. The CDR3 contains 13 residues. The germline CDR1 and CDR2 sequences are KGHSH and LQKENI. The CDR3, as DNA: TGTGCCAGCTCACCAGGGCAGAAGGAGACCCAGTACTTC. Translation: CASSPGQKETQYF.

This chain links TRBV2 with TRBJ2-5, with D uncertain. The CDR3 covers 13 residues. Germline CDR1 and CDR2: SNHLY and FYNNEI. V shed 3 bases and J shed 3 bases, with 8 bases lying between them. CDR3 residues: CASSDRGEETQYF. As DNA, the CDR3 is TGTGCCAGCAGTGACCGCGGAGAAGAGACCCAGTACTTC.

The chain has TRBV7-2 and TRBJ1-3; D unclear. Germline V CDR1 and CDR2: SGHTA, FQGNSA. V was trimmed by 1 base and J by 0 bases, leaving 10 bases between them. The CDR3 has 16 residues. For the CDR3, the DNA is TGTGCCAGCAGCTTAGTCGCGTTATACTCTGGAAACACCATATATTTT. The encoded protein is CASSLVALYSGNTIYF.

This rearrangement joins TRBV5-1 to TRBJ2-1; 8 bases are shared with TRBD2. Germline V CDR1 and CDR2: SGHRS, YFSETQ. With 6 bases clipped from V and 9 bases from J, the junction kept 17 bases outside the gene matches. CDR3 length equals 16 residues. CDR3 sequence (DNA): TGCGCCAGCACCTCTACGGCCGGGACTAGGGGAGTTGAGCAGTTCTTC. Protein: CASTSTAGTRGVEQFF.

This chain connects TRBV5-1 to TRBJ1-4, with a tentative D call TRBD1 (5 bases). This CDR3 is built from 14 residues. Deletions cut 5 bases from V and 7 bases from J, with 15 bases between. Germline CDR1 SGHRS, CDR2 YFSETQ. CDR3 nucleotide sequence: TGCGCCAGCAGGGGGGATGTGGGGAGTGAAAAACTGTTTTTT. It encodes CASRGDVGSEKLFF. The full variable domain, with the rest looked up from reference TRBV5-1 and TRBJ1-4, is KAGVTQTPRYLIKTRGQQVTLSCSPISGHRSVSWYQQTPGQGLQFLFEYFSETQRNKGNFPGRFSGRQFSNSRSEMNVSTLELGDSALYLCASRGDVGSEKLFFGSGTQLSVL.

V gene TRBV10-3 combines with J gene TRBJ2-7; D gene ambiguous. The CDR3 extends over 13 amino acids. The germline gives CDR1 ENHRY, CDR2 SYGVKD. Deletions cut 10 bases from V and 2 bases from J, with 15 bases between. Here the CDR3 reads CATAPVGTYEQYF. As DNA, the CDR3 is TGTGCCACCGCCCCCGTGGGCACCTACGAGCAGTACTTC.

This chain joins TRBV28 and TRBJ2-7; the match to TRBD1 covers 10 bases. The germline V gene has CDR1 MDHEN and CDR2 SYDVKM. The CDR3 totals 15 residues. V shed 4 bases and J 5 bases; nucleotides not matched to a gene: 8. The CDR3 DNA sequence: TGTGCCAGCAGTTCCGAGGGACAGGGGTGGGACGAGCAGTACTTC. Translated: CASSSEGQGWDEQYF.

The chain recombines TRBV7-2 with TRBJ2-1; TRBD2 aligns across 9 bases. The germline gives CDR1 SGHTA, CDR2 FQGNSA. This CDR3 region has 14 residues. Trimming took 3 bases from V and 7 from J; bases not matched to a gene: 4. The CDR3 coding sequence is TGTGCCAGCAGCTTTAGCGGGAGCTTAAATGAGCAGTTCTTC. Protein sequence: CASSFSGSLNEQFF.